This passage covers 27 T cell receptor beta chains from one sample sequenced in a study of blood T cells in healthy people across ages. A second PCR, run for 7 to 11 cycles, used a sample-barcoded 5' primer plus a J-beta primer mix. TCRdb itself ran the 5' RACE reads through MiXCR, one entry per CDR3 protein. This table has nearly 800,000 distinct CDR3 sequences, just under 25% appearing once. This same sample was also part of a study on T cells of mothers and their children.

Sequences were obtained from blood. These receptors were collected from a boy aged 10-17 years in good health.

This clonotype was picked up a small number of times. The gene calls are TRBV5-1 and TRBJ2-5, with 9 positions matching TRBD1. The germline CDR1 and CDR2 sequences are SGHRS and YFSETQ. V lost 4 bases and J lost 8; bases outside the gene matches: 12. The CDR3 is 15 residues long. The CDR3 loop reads CASSPQAGQGETQYF. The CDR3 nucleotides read TGCGCCAGCAGCCCGCAGGCGGGACAGGGAGAAACCCAGTACTTC.

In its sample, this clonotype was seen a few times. CDR3 in DNA: TGTGCCAGCAGCGTAGATACTAGCAGCTACGAGCAGTACTTC. Encoded protein: CASSVDTSSYEQYF. V gene TRBV9 combines with J gene TRBJ2-7; maybe TRBD2 (6 bases). V lost 0 bases and J lost 3, with 10 bases in between. The CDR3 runs 14 residues. CDR1 is SGDLS and CDR2 is YYNGEE in the germline V gene.

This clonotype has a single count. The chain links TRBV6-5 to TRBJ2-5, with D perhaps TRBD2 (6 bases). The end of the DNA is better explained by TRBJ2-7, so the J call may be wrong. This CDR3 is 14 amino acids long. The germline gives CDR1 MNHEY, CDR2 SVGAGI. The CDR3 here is CASKRSGGSYEQYF. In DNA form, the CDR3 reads TGTGCCAGCAAGCGTAGCGGAGGGTCCTACGAGCAGTACTTC.

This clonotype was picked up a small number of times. CDR3 loop: CASSLGTVPMNTEAFF. The CDR3 region has the DNA TGCGCCAGCAGCCTCGGGACAGTCCCCATGAACACTGAAGCTTTCTTT. V is TRBV5-1 and J is TRBJ1-1, with 7 bases aligning to TRBD1. The CDR3 contains 16 residues. Germline V gene sequence: CDR1 SGHRS, CDR2 YFSETQ. After removal of 4 bases from V and 0 bases from J, the junction contained 9 bases not matched to a gene.

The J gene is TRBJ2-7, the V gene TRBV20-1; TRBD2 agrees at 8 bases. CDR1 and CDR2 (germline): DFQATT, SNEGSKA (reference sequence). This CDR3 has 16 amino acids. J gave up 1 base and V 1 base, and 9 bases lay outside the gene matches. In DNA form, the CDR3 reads TGCAGTGCTAGAGTAGGTGGGGCTAGCGGGTCCTACGAGCAGTACTTC. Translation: CSARVGGASGSYEQYF.

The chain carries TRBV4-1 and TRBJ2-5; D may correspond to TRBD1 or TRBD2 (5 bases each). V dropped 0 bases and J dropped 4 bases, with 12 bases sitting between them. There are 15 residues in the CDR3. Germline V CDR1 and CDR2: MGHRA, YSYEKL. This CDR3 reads CASSQEGVGGETQYF. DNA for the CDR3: TGCGCCAGCAGCCAAGAGGGGGTTGGAGGAGAGACCCAGTACTTC.

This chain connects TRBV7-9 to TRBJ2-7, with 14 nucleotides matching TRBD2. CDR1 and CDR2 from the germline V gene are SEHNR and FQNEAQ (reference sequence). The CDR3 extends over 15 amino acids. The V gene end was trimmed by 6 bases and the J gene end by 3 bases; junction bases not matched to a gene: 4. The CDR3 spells CASRPGLAGGYEQYF. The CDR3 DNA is TGTGCCAGCAGGCCCGGACTAGCGGGAGGCTACGAGCAGTACTTC.

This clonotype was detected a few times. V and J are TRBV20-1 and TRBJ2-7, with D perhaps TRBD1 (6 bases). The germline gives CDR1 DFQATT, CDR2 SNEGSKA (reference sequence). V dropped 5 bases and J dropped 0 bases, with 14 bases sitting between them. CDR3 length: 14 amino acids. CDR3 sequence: CSAPRGGSSYEQYF. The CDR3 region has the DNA TGCAGTGCTCCCCGAGGGGGAAGCTCCTACGAGCAGTACTTC.

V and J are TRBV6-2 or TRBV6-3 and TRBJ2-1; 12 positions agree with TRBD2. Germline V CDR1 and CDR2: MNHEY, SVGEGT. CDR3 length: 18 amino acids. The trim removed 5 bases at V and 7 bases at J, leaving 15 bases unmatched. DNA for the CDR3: TGTGCCAGCAGTATGCGACTAGCGGGGGCGCCCATTTTGAATGAGCAGTTCTTC. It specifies CASSMRLAGAPILNEQFF.

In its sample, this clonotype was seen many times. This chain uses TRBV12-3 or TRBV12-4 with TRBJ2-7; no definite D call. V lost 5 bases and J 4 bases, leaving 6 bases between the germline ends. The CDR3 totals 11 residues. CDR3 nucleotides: TGTGCCAGCAGTCAGTATTACGAGCAGTACTTC. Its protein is CASSQYYEQYF.

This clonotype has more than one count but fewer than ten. CDR3 region: CASSRGFEQYF. CDR3 sequence (DNA): TGTGCCAGCTCCAGGGGGTTCGAGCAGTACTTC. This chain connects TRBV11-2 to TRBJ2-5, with 7 bases aligning to TRBD1. Matching the DNA end better, TRBJ2-7 makes the J call doubtful. CDR1 is SGHAT and CDR2 is FQNNGV in the germline V gene. This CDR3 is built from 11 residues.

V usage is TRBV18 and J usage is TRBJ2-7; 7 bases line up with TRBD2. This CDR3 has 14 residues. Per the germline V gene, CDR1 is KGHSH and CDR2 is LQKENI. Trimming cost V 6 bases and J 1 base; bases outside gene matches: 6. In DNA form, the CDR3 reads TGTGCCAGCTCCACCTCAGCGGGATCCTACGAGCAGTACTTC. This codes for CASSTSAGSYEQYF. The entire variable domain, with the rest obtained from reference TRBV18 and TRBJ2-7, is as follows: NAGVMQNPRHLVRRRGQEARLRCSPMKGHSHVYWYRQLPEEGLKFMVYLQKENIIDESGMPKERFSAEFPKEGPSILRIQQVVRGDSAAYFCASSTSAGSYEQYFGPGTRLTVT.

The CDR3 region has the DNA TGTGCCAGCAGCTTGGGGGGACACCCTTACAATGAGCAGTTCTTC. Protein product: CASSLGGHPYNEQFF. The V call is TRBV7-3, the J call TRBJ2-1; D may correspond to TRBD1 or TRBD2 (6 bases each). Trimming removed 3 bases at V and 4 bases at J, with 13 bases between. The CDR3 length is 15 residues. Germline CDR1 and CDR2: SGHTA and FQGTGA. Looking up the rest from reference TRBV7-3 and TRBJ2-1 gives the full variable domain: GAGVSQTPSNKVTEKGKYVELRCDPISGHTALYWYRQSLGQGPEFLIYFQGTGAADDSGLPNDRFFAVRPEGSVSTLKIQRTERGDSAVYLCASSLGGHPYNEQFFGPGTRLTVL.

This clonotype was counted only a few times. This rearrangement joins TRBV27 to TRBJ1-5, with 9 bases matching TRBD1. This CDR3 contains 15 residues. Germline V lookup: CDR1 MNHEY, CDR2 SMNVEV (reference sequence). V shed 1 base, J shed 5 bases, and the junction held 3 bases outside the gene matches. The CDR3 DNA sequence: TGTGCCAGCAGTTTATACAGGGGGCCTGATCAGCCCCAGCATTTT. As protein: CASSLYRGPDQPQHF.

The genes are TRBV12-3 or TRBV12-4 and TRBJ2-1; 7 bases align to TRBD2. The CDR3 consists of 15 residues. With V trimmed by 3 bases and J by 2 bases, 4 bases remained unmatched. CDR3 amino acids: CASSFAGVTYNEQFF. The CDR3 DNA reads TGTGCCAGCAGTTTCGCGGGAGTGACCTACAATGAGCAGTTCTTC.

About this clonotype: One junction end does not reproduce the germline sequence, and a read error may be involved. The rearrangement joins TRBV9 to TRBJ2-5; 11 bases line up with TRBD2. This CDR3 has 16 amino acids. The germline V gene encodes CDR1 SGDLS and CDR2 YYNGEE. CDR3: CASSAGLADHQETQYF. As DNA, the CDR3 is TGTGCCAGCAGCGCGGGACTAGCGGACCACCAGGAGACCCAGTACTTC.

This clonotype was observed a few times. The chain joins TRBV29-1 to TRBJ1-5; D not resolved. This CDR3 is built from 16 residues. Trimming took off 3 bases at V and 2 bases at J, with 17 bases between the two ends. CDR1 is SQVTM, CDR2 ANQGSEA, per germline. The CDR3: CSVDSRAITGNQPQHF. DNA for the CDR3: TGCAGCGTTGACTCTAGGGCAATTACGGGCAATCAGCCCCAGCATTTT.

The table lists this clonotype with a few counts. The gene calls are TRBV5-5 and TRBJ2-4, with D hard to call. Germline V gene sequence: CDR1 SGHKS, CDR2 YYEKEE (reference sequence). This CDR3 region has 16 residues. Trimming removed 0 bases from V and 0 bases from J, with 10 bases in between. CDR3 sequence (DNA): TGTGCCAGCAGCTTGGCCGCCACCATAGCCAAAAACATTCAGTACTTC. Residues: CASSLAATIAKNIQYF.

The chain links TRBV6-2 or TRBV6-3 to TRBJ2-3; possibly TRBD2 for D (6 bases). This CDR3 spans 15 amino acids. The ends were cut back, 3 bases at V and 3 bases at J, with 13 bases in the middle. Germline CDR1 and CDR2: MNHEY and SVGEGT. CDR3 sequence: CASSYNSAGTDTQYF. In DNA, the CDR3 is TGTGCCAGCAGTTATAATTCCGCGGGAACAGATACGCAGTATTTT.

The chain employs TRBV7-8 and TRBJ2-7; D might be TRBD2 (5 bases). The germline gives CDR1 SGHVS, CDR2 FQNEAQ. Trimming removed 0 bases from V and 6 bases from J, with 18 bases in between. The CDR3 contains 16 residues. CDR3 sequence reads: CASSLAIGESYFEQYF. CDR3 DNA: TGTGCCAGCAGCTTAGCGATCGGGGAGAGTTACTTCGAGCAGTACTTC.

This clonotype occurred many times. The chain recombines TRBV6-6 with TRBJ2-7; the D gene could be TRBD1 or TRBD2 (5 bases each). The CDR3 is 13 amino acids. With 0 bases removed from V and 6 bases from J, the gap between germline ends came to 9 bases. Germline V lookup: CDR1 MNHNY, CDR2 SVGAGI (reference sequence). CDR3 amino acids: CASSYSYGGEQYF. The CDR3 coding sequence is TGTGCCAGCAGTTACTCATATGGGGGCGAGCAGTACTTC.

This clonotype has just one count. CDR3 region: CAISGMGSGRADTQYF. The CDR3 DNA reads TGTGCCATCAGTGGGATGGGTAGCGGGAGAGCAGATACGCAGTATTTT. This chain joins TRBV10-3 and TRBJ2-3; TRBD2 agrees at 9 bases. The CDR3 totals 16 residues. Trimming cost V 4 bases and J 4 bases; bases outside gene matches: 9. Germline values: CDR1 ENHRY, CDR2 SYGVKD.

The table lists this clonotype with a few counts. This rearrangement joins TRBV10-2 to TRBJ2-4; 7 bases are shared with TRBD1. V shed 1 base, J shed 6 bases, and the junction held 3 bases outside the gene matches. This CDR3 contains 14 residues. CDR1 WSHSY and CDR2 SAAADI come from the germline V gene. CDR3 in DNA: TGCGCCAGCAGTGAGTTCAGACAGGGAAACATTCAGTACTTC. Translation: CASSEFRQGNIQYF.

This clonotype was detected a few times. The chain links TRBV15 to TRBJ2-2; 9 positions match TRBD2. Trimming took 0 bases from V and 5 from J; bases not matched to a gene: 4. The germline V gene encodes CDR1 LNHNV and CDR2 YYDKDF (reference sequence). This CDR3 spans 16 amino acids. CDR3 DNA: TGTGCCACCAGCAGAGATCTAGCGGGAACAACCGGGGAGCTGTTTTTT. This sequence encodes CATSRDLAGTTGELFF.

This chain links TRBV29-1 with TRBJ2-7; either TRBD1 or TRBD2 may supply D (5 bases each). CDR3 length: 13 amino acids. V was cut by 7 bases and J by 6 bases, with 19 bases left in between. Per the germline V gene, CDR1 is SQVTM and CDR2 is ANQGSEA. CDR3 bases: TGCAGCGCAGTCTCCGGGACCGACTTCGAGCAGTACTTC. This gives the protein CSAVSGTDFEQYF.

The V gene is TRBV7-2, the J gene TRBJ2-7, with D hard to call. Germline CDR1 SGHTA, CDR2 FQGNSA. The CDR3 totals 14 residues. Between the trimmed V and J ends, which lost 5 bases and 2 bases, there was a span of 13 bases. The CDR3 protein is CASSREARPYEQYF. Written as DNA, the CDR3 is TGTGCCAGCAGCCGAGAGGCCCGACCCTACGAGCAGTACTTC.

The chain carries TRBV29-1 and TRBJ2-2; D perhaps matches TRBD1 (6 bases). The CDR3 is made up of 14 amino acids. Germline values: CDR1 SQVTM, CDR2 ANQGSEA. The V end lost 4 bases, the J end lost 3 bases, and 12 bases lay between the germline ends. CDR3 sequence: CSVAGQLDTGELFF. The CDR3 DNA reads TGCAGCGTTGCAGGACAGTTGGACACCGGGGAGCTGTTTTTT.